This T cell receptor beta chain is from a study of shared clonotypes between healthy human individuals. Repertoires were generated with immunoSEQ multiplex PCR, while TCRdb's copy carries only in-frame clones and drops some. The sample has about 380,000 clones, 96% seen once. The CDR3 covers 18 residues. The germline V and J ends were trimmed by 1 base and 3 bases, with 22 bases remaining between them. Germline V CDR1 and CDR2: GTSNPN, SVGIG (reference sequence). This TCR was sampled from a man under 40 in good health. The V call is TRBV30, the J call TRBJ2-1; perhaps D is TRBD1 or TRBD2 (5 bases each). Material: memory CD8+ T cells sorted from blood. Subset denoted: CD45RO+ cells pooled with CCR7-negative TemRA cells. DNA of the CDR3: TGTGCCTGGAGTGGTCGGTCCGGGGCTAGTTTCCACTACAATGAGCAGTTCTTC. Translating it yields CAWSGRSGASFHYNEQFF.